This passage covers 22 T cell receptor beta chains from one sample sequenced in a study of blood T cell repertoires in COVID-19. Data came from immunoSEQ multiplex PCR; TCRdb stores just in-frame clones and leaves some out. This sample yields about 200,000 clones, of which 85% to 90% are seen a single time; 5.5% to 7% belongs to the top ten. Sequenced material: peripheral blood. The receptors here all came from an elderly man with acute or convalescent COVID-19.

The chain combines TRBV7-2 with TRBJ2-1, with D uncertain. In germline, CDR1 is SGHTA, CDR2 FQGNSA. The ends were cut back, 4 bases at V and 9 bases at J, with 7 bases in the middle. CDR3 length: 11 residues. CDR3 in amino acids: CASSSPGEQFF. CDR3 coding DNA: TGTGCCAGCAGCTCCCCCGGTGAGCAGTTCTTC. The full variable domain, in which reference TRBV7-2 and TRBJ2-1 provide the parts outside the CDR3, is GAGVSQSPSNKVTEKGKDVELRCDPISGHTALYWYRQSLGQGLEFLIYFQGNSAPDKSGLPSDRFSAERTGGSVSTLTIQRTQQEDSAVYLCASSSPGEQFFGPGTRLTVL.

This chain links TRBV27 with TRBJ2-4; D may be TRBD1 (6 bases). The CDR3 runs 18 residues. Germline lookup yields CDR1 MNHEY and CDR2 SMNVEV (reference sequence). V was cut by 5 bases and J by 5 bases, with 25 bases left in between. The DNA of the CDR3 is TGTGCCAGCAGTCCAGATCCACCAAACAGGGCCCTACAAAACATTCAGTACTTC. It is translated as CASSPDPPNRALQNIQYF.

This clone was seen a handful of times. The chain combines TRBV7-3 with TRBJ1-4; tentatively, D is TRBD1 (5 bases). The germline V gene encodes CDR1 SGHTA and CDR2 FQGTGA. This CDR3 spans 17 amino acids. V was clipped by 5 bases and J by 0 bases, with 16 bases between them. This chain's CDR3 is CASSPGLASATNEKLFF. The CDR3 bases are TGTGCCAGCAGCCCGGGACTGGCAAGCGCAACTAATGAAAAACTGTTTTTT.

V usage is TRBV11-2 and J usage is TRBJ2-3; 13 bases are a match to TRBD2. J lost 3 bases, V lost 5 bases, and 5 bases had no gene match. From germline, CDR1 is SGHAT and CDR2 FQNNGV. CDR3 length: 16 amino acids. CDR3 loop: CASSVGLAGFTDTQYF. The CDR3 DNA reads TGTGCCAGCAGCGTGGGACTAGCGGGATTTACAGATACGCAGTATTTT.

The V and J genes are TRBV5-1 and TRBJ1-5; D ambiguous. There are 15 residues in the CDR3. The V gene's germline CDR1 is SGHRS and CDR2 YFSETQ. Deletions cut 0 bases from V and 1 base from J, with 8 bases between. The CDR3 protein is CASSLGVESNQPQHF. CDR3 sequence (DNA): TGCGCCAGCAGCTTGGGAGTAGAGAGCAATCAGCCCCAGCATTTT.

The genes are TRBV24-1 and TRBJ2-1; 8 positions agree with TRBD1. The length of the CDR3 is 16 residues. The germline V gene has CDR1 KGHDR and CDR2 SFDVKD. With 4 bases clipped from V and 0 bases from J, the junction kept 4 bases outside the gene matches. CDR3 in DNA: TGTGCCACCAGTGACCAGGGACAGGTCTCCTACAATGAGCAGTTCTTC. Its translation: CATSDQGQVSYNEQFF.

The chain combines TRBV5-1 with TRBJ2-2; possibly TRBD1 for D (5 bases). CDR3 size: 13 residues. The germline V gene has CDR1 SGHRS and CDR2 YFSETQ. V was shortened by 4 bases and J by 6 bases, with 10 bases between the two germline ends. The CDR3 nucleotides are TGCGCCAGCAGCCTACAGGTACCCGGGGAGCTGTTTTTT. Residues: CASSLQVPGELFF. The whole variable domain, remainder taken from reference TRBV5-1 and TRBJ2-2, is KAGVTQTPRYLIKTRGQQVTLSCSPISGHRSVSWYQQTPGQGLQFLFEYFSETQRNKGNFPGRFSGRQFSNSRSEMNVSTLELGDSALYLCASSLQVPGELFFGEGSRLTVL.

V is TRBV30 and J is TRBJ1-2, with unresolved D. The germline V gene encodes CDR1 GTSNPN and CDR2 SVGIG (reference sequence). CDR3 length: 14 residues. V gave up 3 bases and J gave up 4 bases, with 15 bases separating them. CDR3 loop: CAWRNSYGIYGYTF. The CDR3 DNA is TGTGCCTGGAGAAACTCTTACGGGATCTATGGCTACACCTTC.

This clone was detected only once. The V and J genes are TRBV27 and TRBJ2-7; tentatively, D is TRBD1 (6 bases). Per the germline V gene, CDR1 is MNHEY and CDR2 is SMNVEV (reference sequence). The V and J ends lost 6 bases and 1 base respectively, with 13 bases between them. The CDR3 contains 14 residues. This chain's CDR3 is CASRIDRTSYEQYF. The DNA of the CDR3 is TGTGCCAGCAGGATCGACAGGACTTCCTACGAGCAGTACTTC.

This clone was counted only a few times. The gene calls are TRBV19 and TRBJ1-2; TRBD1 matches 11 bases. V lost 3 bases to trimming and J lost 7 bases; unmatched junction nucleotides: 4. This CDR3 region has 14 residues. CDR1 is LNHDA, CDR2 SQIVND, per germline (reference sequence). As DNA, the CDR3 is TGTGCCAGTAGTATGGGACAGGGGGTGGGTGGCTACACCTTC. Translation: CASSMGQGVGGYTF.

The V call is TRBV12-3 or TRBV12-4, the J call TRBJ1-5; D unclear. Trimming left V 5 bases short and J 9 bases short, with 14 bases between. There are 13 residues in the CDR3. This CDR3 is CASSTGISMPQHF. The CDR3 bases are TGTGCCAGCAGTACGGGGATATCGATGCCCCAGCATTTT.

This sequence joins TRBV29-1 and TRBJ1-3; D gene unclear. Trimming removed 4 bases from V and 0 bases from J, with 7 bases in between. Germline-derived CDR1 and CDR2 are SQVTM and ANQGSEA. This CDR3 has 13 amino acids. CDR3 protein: CSVVPNSGNTIYF. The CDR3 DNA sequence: TGCAGCGTTGTGCCTAACTCTGGAAACACCATATATTTT.

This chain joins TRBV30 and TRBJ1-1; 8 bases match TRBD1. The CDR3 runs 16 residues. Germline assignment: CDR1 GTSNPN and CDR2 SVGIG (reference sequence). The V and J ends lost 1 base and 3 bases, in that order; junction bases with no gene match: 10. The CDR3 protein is CAWSGQGTIGYTEAFF. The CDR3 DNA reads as TGTGCCTGGAGTGGACAGGGGACTATAGGGTACACTGAAGCTTTCTTT.

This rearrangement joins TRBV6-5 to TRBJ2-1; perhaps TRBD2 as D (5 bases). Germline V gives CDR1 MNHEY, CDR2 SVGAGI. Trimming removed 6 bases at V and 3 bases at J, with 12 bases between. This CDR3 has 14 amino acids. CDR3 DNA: TGTGCCAGCAGCCTAGAGGACTTCTACAATGAGCAGTTCTTC. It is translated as CASSLEDFYNEQFF.

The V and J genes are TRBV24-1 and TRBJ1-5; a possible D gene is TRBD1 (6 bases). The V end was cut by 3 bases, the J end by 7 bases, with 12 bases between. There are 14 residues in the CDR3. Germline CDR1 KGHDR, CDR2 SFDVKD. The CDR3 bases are TGTGCCACCAGTGATGACGGACAGCCACAGCCCCAGCATTTT. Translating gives CATSDDGQPQPQHF.

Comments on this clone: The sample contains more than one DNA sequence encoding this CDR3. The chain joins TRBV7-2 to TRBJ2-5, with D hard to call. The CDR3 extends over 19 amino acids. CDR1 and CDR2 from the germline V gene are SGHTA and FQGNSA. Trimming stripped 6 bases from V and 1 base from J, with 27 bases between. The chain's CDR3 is CASSLEFEYYLLGQETQYF. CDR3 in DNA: TGTGCCAGCAGTTTGGAGTTTGAGTACTACCTCCTTGGCCAAGAGACCCAGTACTTC.

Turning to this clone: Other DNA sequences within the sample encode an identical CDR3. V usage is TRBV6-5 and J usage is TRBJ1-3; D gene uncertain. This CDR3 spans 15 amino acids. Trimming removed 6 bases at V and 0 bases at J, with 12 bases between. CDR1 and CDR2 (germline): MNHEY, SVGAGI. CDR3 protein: CASSYRGSSGNTIYF. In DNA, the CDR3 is TGTGCCAGCAGCTACCGAGGAAGCTCTGGAAACACCATATATTTT.

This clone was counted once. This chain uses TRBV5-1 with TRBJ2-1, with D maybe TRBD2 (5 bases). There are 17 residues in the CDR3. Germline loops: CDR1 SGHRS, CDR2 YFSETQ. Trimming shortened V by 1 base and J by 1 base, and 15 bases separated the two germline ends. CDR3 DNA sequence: TGCGCCAGCAGCTTGAATGCTCGAGGGAATTCCTACAATGAGCAGTTCTTC. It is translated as CASSLNARGNSYNEQFF.

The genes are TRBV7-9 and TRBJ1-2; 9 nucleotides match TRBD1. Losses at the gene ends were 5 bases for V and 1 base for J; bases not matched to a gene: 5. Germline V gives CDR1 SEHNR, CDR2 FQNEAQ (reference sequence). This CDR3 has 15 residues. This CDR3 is CASSGRDRDNYGYTF. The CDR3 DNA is TGTGCCAGCAGCGGCCGGGACAGGGATAACTATGGCTACACCTTC.

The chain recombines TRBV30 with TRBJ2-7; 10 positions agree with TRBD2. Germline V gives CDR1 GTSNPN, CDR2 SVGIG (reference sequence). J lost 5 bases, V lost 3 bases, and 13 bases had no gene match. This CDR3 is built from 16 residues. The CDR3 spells CAWRNKAGGPKHEQYF. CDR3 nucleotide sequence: TGTGCCTGGAGGAATAAAGCGGGAGGGCCGAAGCACGAGCAGTACTTC.

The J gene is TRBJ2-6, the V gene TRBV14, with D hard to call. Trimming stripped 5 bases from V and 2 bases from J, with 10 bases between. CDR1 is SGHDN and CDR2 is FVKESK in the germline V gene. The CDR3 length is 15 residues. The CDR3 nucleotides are TGTGCCAGCAGCTCTTACAGAACTGGGGCCAACGTCCTGACTTTC. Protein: CASSSYRTGANVLTF.

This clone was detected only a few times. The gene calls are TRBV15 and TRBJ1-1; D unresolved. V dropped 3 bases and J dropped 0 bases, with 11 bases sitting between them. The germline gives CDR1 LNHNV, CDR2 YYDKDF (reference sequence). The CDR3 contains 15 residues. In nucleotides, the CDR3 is TGTGCCACCAGCAGTTTTGGCGGCATGAACACTGAAGCTTTCTTT. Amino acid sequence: CATSSFGGMNTEAFF. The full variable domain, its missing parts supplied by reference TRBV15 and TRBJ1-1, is DAMVIQNPRYQVTQFGKPVTLSCSQTLNHNVMYWYQQKSSQAPKLLFHYYDKDFNNEADTPDNFQSRRPNTSFCFLDIRSPGLGDTAMYLCATSSFGGMNTEAFFGQGTRLTVV.